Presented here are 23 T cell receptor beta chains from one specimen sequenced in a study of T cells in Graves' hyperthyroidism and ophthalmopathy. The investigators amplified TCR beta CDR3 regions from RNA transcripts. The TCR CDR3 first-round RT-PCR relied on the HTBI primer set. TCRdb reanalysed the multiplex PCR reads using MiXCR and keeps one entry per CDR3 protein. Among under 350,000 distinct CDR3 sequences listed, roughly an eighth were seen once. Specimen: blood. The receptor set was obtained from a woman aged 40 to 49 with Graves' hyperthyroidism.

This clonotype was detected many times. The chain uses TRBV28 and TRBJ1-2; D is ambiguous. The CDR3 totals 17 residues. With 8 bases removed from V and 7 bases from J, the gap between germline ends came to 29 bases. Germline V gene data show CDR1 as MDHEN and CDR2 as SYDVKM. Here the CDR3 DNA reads TGTGCCAGCCTGACTGGGAGCCCCAACGCGTTACGTTCTGGCTACACCTTC. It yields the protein CASLTGSPNALRSGYTF.

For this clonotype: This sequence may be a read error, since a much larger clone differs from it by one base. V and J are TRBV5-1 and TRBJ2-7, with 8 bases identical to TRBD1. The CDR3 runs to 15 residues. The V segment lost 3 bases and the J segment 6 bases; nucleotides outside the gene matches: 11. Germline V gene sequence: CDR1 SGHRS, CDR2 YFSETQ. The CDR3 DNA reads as TGCGCCAGCAGCTACGCAGGGGGCGCAGACTGCGAGCAGTACTTC. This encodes CASSYAGGADCEQYF.

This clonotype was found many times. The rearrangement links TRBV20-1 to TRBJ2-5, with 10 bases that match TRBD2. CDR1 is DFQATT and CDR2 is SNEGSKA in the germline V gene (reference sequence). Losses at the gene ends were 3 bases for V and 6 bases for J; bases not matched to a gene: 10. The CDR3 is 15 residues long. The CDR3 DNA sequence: TGCAGTGCTAGTGGCGCTAGCGGGAGCGAACAGACCCAGTACTTC. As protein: CSASGASGSEQTQYF.

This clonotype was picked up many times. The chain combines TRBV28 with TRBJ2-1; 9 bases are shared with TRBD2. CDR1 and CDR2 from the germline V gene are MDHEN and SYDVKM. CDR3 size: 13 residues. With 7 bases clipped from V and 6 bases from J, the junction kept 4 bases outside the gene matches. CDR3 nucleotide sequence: TGTGCCAGCACCGGGACTAGCCCCAATGAGCAGTTCTTC. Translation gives CASTGTSPNEQFF.

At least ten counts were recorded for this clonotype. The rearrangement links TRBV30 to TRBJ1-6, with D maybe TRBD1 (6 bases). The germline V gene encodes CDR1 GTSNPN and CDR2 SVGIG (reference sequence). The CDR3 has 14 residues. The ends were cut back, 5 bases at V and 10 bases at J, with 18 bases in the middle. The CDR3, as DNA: TGTGCCTGGGAGACAGCCAGGGGAAGATCACCCCTCCACTTT. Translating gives CAWETARGRSPLHF.

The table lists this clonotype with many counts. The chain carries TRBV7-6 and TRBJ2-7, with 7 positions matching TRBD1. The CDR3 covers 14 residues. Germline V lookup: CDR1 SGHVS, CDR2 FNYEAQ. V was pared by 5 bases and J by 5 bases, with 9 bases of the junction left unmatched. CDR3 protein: CASSLSRGGHEQYF. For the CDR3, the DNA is TGTGCCAGCAGCCTTTCTAGAGGGGGCCACGAGCAGTACTTC.

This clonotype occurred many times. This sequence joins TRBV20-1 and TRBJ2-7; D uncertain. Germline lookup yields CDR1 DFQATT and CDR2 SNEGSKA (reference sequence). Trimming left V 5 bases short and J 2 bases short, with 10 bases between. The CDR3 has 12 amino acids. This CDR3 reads CSALGTAYEQYF. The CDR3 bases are TGCAGTGCTTTGGGTACCGCCTACGAGCAGTACTTC.

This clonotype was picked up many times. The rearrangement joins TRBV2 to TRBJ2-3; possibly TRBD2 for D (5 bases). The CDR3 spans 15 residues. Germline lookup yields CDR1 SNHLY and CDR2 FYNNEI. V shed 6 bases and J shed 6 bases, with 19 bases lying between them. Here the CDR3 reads CASRKRPTQGDTQYF. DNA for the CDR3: TGTGCCAGCAGGAAGCGGCCAACACAAGGGGATACGCAGTATTTT.

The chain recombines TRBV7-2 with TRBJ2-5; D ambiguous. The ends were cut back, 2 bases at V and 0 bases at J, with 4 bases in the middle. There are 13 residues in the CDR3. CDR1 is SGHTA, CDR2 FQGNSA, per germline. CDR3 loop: CASSLFYQETQYF. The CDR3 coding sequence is TGTGCCAGCAGCTTATTCTACCAAGAGACCCAGTACTTC.

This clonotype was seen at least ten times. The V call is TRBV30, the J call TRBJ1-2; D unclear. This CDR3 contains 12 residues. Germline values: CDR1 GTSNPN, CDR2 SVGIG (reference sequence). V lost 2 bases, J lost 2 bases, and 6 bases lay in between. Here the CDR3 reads CAWSSGNYGYTF. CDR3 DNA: TGTGCCTGGAGTTCGGGGAACTATGGCTACACCTTC.

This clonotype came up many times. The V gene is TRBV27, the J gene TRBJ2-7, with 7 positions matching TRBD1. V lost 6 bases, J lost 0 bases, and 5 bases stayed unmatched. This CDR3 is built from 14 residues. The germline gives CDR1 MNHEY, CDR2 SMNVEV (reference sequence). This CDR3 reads CASRQDRISYEQYF. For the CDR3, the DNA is TGTGCCAGCAGACAGGACAGGATCTCCTACGAGCAGTACTTC.

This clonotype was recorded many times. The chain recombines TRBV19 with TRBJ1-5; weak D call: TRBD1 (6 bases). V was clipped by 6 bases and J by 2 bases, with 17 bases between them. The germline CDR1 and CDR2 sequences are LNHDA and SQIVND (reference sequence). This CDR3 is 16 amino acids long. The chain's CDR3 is CASRNYRATGNQPQHF. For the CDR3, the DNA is TGTGCCAGTAGGAACTACAGGGCAACGGGCAATCAGCCCCAGCATTTT.

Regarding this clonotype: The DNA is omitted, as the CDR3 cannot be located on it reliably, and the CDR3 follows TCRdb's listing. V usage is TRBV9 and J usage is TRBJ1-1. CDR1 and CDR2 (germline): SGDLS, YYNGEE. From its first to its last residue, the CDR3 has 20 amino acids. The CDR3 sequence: CASSFYICSVRLATNTEAFF.

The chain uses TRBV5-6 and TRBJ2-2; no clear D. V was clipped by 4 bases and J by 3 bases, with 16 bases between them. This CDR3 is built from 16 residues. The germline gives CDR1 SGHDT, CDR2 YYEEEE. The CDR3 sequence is CASSPKPPLDTGELFF. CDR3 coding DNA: TGTGCCAGCAGCCCCAAGCCACCACTGGACACCGGGGAGCTGTTTTTT.

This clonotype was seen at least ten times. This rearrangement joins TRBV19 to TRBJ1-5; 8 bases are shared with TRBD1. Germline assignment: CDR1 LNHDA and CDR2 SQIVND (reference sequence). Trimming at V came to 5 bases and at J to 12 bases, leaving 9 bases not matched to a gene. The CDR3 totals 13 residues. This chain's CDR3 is CASSPTGGRGQHF. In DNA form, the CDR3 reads TGTGCCAGTAGTCCTACAGGGGGAAGGGGCCAGCATTTT. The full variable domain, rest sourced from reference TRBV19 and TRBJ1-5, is DGGITQSPKYLFRKEGQNVTLSCEQNLNHDAMYWYRQDPGQGLRLIYYSQIVNDFQKGDIAEGYSVSREKKESFPLTVTSAQKNPTAFYLCASSPTGGRGQHFGDGTRLSIL.

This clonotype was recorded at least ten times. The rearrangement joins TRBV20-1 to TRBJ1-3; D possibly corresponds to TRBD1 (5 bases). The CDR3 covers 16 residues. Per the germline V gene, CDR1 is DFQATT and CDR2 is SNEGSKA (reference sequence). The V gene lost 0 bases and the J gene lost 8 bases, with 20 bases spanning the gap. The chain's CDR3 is CSARDVGPARVDTIYF. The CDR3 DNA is TGCAGTGCTAGAGATGTCGGCCCCGCCAGGGTGGACACCATATATTTT.

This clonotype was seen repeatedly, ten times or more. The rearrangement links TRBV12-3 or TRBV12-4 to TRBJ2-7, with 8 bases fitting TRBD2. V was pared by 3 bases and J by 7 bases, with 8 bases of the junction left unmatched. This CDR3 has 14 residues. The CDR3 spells CASSLNGRAFEQYF. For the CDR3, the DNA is TGTGCCAGCAGTTTGAACGGGAGGGCCTTTGAGCAGTACTTC.

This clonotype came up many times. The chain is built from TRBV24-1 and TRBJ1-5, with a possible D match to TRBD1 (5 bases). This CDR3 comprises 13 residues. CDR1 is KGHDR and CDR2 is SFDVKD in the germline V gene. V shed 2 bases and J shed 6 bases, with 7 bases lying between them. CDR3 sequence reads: CATSDSGGQPQHF. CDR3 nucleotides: TGTGCCACCAGTGATTCCGGGGGTCAGCCCCAGCATTTT.

The chain's CDR3 is CASSQDRNSYEQYF. CDR3 DNA sequence: TGTGCCAGCAGCCAAGATCGGAACTCCTACGAGCAGTACTTC. The chain uses TRBV14 and TRBJ2-7; D unclear. The ends were cut back, 0 bases at V and 0 bases at J, with 6 bases in the middle. This CDR3 is 14 amino acids long. Germline V gives CDR1 SGHDN, CDR2 FVKESK.

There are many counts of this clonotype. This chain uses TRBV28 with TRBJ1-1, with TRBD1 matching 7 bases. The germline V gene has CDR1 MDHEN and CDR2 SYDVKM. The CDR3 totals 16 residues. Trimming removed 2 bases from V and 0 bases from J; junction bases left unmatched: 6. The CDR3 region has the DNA TGTGCCAGCAGTTTAGTTTGGGACAGATTGAACACTGAAGCTTTCTTT. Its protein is CASSLVWDRLNTEAFF.

DNA of the CDR3: TGTGCCACCCAGGGCGGGACAGCCTACACTGAAGCTTTCTTT. Translated: CATQGGTAYTEAFF. The chain combines TRBV19 with TRBJ1-1; 7 bases align to TRBD1. The junction had 11 bases not matched to a gene; V was cut back by 10 bases and J by 3 bases. Germline V CDR1 and CDR2: LNHDA, SQIVND (reference sequence). This CDR3 has 14 residues.

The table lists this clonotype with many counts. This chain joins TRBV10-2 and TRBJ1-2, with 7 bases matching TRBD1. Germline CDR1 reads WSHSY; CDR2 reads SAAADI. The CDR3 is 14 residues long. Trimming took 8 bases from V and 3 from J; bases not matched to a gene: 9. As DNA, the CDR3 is TGCGCCAGCTTAAATATCCAGGGGGACTATGGCTACACCTTC. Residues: CASLNIQGDYGYTF.

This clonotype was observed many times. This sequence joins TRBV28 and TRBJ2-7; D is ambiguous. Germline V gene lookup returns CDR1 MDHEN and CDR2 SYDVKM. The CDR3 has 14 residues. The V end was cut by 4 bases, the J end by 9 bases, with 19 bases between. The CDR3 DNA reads TGTGCCAGCAGTTCCCCGACACTCTCTGTAGGGCAGTACTTC. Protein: CASSSPTLSVGQYF.